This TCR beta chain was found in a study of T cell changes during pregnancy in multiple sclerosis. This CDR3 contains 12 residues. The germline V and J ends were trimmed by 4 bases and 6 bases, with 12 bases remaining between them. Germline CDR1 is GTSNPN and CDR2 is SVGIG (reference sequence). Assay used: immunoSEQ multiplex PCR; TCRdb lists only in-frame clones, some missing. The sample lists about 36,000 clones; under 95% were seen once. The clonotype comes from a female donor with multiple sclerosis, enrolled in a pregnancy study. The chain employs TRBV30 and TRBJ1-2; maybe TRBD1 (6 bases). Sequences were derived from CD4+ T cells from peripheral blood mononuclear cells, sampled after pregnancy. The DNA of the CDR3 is TGTGCCTGGAACTCAGGGGTGCATGGCTACACCTTC. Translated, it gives CAWNSGVHGYTF.